A single sample gave rise to the 10 T cell receptor beta chains below, sequenced in a study of blood T cell repertoires in COVID-19. Sequenced by immunoSEQ multiplex PCR; TCRdb stores in-frame clones only, minus some. The data contain around 320,000 clones, 85% to 90% of them singletons. Sequences were obtained from PBMCs or T cells enriched from blood (not recorded which). These receptors originate from a woman aged 18-35 years with acute COVID-19.

There are a few counts of this clone. V and J are TRBV6-5 and TRBJ1-2, with 10 bases matching TRBD1. The V gene end was trimmed by 2 bases and the J gene end by 5 bases; junction bases not matched to a gene: 5. The CDR3 length is 15 residues. Germline loops: CDR1 MNHEY, CDR2 SVGAGI. CDR3 in amino acids: CASSYKDRGGYGYTF. The CDR3 nucleotides read TGTGCCAGCAGTTACAAGGACAGGGGGGGATATGGCTACACCTTC.

The genes are TRBV28 and TRBJ1-3; D uncertain. V was shortened by 6 bases and J by 4 bases, with 10 bases between the two germline ends. The CDR3 is 13 amino acids. Germline-derived CDR1 and CDR2 are MDHEN and SYDVKM. The DNA of the CDR3 is TGTGCCAGCAGGCGGGTCGCCGGAAACACCATATATTTT. This translates into CASRRVAGNTIYF.

The J gene is TRBJ1-1, the V gene TRBV28; D is possibly TRBD1 (5 bases). There are 15 residues in the CDR3. The germline CDR1 and CDR2 sequences are MDHEN and SYDVKM. Trimming left V 5 bases short and J 5 bases short, with 18 bases between. CDR3 sequence reads: CASSPSQGFGTEAFF. As DNA, the CDR3 is TGTGCCAGCAGTCCATCGCAGGGTTTCGGGACTGAAGCTTTCTTT.

This chain joins TRBV27 and TRBJ2-5, with 10 bases matching TRBD2. CDR1 and CDR2 from the germline V gene are MNHEY and SMNVEV (reference sequence). This CDR3 region has 18 residues. The ends lost 0 bases at V and 7 bases at J; junction bases unmatched: 14. Here the CDR3 reads CASSLSPLAGTYGGTQYF. The CDR3 DNA is TGTGCCAGCAGTTTATCCCCACTAGCGGGGACCTATGGGGGGACCCAGTACTTC.

V and J are TRBV6-5 and TRBJ1-3; 7 nucleotides line up with TRBD1. Germline-derived CDR1 and CDR2 are MNHEY and SVGAGI. The CDR3 runs 15 residues. Losses at the gene ends were 5 bases for V and 4 bases for J; bases not matched to a gene: 8. CDR3 in amino acids: CASSPREGQGNTIYF. In DNA, the CDR3 is TGTGCCAGCAGTCCCAGAGAGGGACAGGGAAACACCATATATTTT.

V gene TRBV4-2 combines with J gene TRBJ2-3; maybe TRBD2 (6 bases). Per the germline V gene, CDR1 is LGHNA and CDR2 is YNFKEQ. The CDR3 sequence is 15 residues long. V was cut by 0 bases and J by 1 base, with 8 bases left in between. The CDR3 DNA sequence: TGTGCCAGCAGCCAAGATCGCGGGGGCACAGATACGCAGTATTTT. Protein: CASSQDRGGTDTQYF.

This clone was seen just once. The CDR3 region has the DNA TGTGCCACCAGTGGATTACCGGGACAGGGAATGAATGGCTACACCTTC. This sequence encodes CATSGLPGQGMNGYTF. The J gene is TRBJ1-2, the V gene TRBV24-1; 9 bases align to TRBD1. The V gene's germline CDR1 is KGHDR and CDR2 SFDVKD. With 5 bases clipped from V and 6 bases from J, the junction kept 12 bases outside the gene matches. The CDR3 covers 16 residues.

V is TRBV28 and J is TRBJ1-5; no definite D call. Germline V gene sequence: CDR1 MDHEN, CDR2 SYDVKM. The V gene lost 6 bases and the J gene lost 9 bases, with 21 bases spanning the gap. This CDR3 spans 15 amino acids. CDR3 region: CASSLPRGGFRPQHF. For the CDR3, the DNA is TGTGCCAGCAGCCTCCCTCGGGGTGGGTTTCGGCCCCAGCATTTT.

The chain links TRBV5-1 to TRBJ2-6, with a possible D match to TRBD2 (6 bases). The CDR3 sequence is 14 residues long. CDR1 SGHRS and CDR2 YFSETQ come from the germline V gene. V lost 4 bases and J 3 bases, leaving 8 bases between the germline ends. CDR3 sequence reads: CASSPEGGANVLTF. CDR3 in DNA: TGCGCCAGCAGCCCGGAGGGTGGGGCCAACGTCCTGACTTTC.

The chain is built from TRBV5-4 and TRBJ2-7; 14 bases agree with TRBD2. Germline V gene sequence: CDR1 SGHNT, CDR2 YYREEE (reference sequence). With V trimmed by 3 bases and J by 5 bases, 4 bases remained unmatched. The CDR3 covers 15 residues. The CDR3 coding sequence is TGTGCCAGCAGCTCACTGGGACTAGCGGGGGACGAGCAGTACTTC. Encoded protein: CASSSLGLAGDEQYF.